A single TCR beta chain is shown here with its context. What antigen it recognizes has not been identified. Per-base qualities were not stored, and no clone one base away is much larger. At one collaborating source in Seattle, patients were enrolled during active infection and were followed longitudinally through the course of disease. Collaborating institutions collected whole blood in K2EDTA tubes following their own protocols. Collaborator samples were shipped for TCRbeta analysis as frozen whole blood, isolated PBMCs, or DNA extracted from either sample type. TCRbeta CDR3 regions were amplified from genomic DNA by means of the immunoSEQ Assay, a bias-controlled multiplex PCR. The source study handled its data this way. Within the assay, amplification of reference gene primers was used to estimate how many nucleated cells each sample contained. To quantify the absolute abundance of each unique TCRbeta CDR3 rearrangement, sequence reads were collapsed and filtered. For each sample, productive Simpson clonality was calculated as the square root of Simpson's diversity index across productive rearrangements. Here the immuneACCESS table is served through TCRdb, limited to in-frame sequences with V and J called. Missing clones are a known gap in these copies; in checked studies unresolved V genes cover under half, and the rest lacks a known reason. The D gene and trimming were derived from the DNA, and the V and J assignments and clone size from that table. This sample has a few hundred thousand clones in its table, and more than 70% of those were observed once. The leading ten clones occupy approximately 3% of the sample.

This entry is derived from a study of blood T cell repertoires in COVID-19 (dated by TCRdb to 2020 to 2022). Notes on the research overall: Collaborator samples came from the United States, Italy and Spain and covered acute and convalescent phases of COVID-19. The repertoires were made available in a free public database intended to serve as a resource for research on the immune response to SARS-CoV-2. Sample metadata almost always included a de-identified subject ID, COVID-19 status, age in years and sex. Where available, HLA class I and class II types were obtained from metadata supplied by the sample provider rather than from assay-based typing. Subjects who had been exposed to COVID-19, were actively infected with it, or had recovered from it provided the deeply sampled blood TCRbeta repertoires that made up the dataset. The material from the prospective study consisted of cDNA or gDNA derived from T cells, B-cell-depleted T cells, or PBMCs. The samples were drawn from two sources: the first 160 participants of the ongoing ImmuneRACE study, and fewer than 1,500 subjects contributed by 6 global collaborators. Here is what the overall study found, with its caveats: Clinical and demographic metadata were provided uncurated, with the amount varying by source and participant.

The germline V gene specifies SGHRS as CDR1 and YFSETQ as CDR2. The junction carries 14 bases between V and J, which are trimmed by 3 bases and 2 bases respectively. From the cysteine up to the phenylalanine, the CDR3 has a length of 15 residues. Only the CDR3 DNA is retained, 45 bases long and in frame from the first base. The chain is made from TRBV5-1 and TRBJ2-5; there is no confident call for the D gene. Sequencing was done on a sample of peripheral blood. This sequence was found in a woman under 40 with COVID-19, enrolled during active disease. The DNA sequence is TGCGCCAGCAGCTCCGCGACTCAGCCTCAAGAGACCCAGTACTTC. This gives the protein CASSSATQPQETQYF.